The 30 T cell receptor beta chains presented below share a single source sample, sequenced in a study of T cell responses to AZD1222 COVID-19 vaccine (dated by TCRdb to about 2021). Per the publication, the time point label means: baseline before first vaccination. Receptor amplification or capture employed the immunoSEQ multiplex PCR assay. What TCRdb holds here is the immuneACCESS table cut down to in-frame rearrangements. Part of the clones is not present; checked against another copy, under half of the missing clones reflect an unresolved V gene, and the others are unexplained. Within this sample are some 110,000 clones, with more than 75% of them counted one time only. The top ten clones comprise around 9.1% of the sample. Specimen: peripheral blood, collected on day 0 of AZD1222 vaccination. Every receptor here comes from an adult in good health.

The count of this clone is one. This chain links TRBV9 with TRBJ2-7; no clear D gene. This CDR3 comprises 14 residues. Germline V gives CDR1 SGDLS, CDR2 YYNGEE. Between the trimmed V and J ends, which lost 4 bases and 1 base, there was a span of 12 bases. CDR3 sequence (DNA): TGTGCCAGCAGCCCCAGCGTCCTGTCCTACGAGCAGTACTTC. Its protein is CASSPSVLSYEQYF.

This clone was observed a handful of times. The V and J genes are TRBV19 and TRBJ1-5; weak D call: TRBD1 (5 bases). CDR3 length: 14 amino acids. Germline-derived CDR1 and CDR2 are LNHDA and SQIVND (reference sequence). Trimming cost V 3 bases and J 1 base, with 7 bases left between them. This CDR3 reads CASSIGGSNQPQHF. In nucleotides, the CDR3 is TGTGCCAGTAGTATCGGGGGGAGCAATCAGCCCCAGCATTTT.

Here the CDR3 reads CATSDHRGQGYTEAFF. CDR3 bases: TGTGCCACCAGTGATCACAGGGGGCAAGGGTACACTGAAGCTTTCTTT. The chain has TRBV24-1 and TRBJ1-1; 9 positions match TRBD1. CDR3 length: 16 amino acids. Germline CDR1 and CDR2: KGHDR and SFDVKD. J gave up 3 bases and V 3 bases, and 7 bases lay outside the gene matches.

The chain employs TRBV20-1 and TRBJ2-7; D may be TRBD2 (6 bases). CDR1 is DFQATT, CDR2 SNEGSKA, per germline (reference sequence). The CDR3 is made up of 12 amino acids. The V end was cut by 3 bases, the J end by 6 bases, with 12 bases between. CDR3 in amino acids: CSASKGGGEQYF. For the CDR3, the DNA is TGCAGTGCTAGTAAGGGAGGCGGCGAGCAGTACTTC.

This rearrangement joins TRBV5-1 to TRBJ2-7; D assignment may be TRBD1 or TRBD2 (5 bases each). CDR3 size: 14 residues. Per the germline V gene, CDR1 is SGHRS and CDR2 is YFSETQ. V was clipped by 4 bases and J by 0 bases, with 11 bases between them. CDR3 DNA: TGCGCCAGCAGCACCGGGGCCTTCTCCTACGAGCAGTACTTC. Its translation is CASSTGAFSYEQYF.

The chain couples TRBV10-2 to TRBJ2-1; D possibly corresponds to TRBD2 (6 bases). Deletions cut 3 bases from V and 3 bases from J, with 15 bases between. The germline CDR1 and CDR2 sequences are WSHSY and SAAADI. This CDR3 comprises 16 residues. CDR3 DNA sequence: TGCGCCAGCAGTGACGGCCTTAGCGGACTCTACAATGAGCAGTTCTTC. This codes for CASSDGLSGLYNEQFF.

This rearrangement joins TRBV5-4 to TRBJ1-2, with D perhaps matching TRBD1 (6 bases). There are 13 residues in the CDR3. Germline CDR1 SGHNT, CDR2 YYREEE (reference sequence). V lost 0 bases to trimming and J lost 8 bases, with 11 bases between them. CDR3 sequence: CASSLDRVWGYTF. The CDR3 DNA reads TGTGCCAGCAGCTTGGACAGGGTCTGGGGCTACACCTTC.

V gene TRBV6-5 combines with J gene TRBJ1-1; D ambiguous. The V gene's germline CDR1 is MNHEY and CDR2 SVGAGI. This CDR3 is 13 amino acids long. The V end lost 2 bases, the J end lost 2 bases, and 6 bases lay between the germline ends. CDR3 coding DNA: TGTGCCAGCAGTTACCCCGGAAACACTGAAGCTTTCTTT. This encodes CASSYPGNTEAFF.

This clone has a single count. The V and J genes are TRBV28 and TRBJ1-6; D not resolved. This CDR3 spans 16 amino acids. V lost 3 bases, J lost 0 bases, and 9 bases lay in between. Germline-derived CDR1 and CDR2 are MDHEN and SYDVKM. The CDR3 DNA reads as TGTGCCAGCAGTTTCTGGAAGAGCTCCTATAATTCACCCCTCCACTTT. Protein: CASSFWKSSYNSPLHF.

This clone was found once. The chain couples TRBV4-2 to TRBJ1-4; D is uncertain. Per the germline V gene, CDR1 is LGHNA and CDR2 is YNFKEQ. The CDR3 has 15 amino acids. Trimming took off 1 base at V and 0 bases at J, with 6 bases between the two ends. CDR3 bases: TGTGCCAGCAGCCAAGGCCACGCAACTAATGAAAAACTGTTTTTT. The encoded protein is CASSQGHATNEKLFF.

V gene TRBV19 combines with J gene TRBJ1-5, with TRBD1 identical over 12 bases. Trimming took 8 bases from V and 6 from J; bases not matched to a gene: 11. Per germline, CDR1 LNHDA and CDR2 SQIVND (reference sequence). The CDR3 has 16 amino acids. This CDR3 is CASGPGQGAPSQPQHF. The CDR3 nucleotides read TGTGCCAGTGGCCCGGGACAGGGGGCGCCCAGTCAGCCCCAGCATTTT.

CDR3: CASSLDQRTSGIEQFF. The DNA for the CDR3 is TGTGCCAGCAGCTTAGATCAGAGGACTAGCGGGATAGAGCAGTTCTTC. The rearrangement uses TRBV11-2 and TRBJ2-1; 12 nucleotides align to TRBD2. Germline lookup yields CDR1 SGHAT and CDR2 FQNNGV. V dropped 0 bases and J dropped 10; count of bases not matched to a gene: 7. This CDR3 contains 16 residues.

This chain uses TRBV28 with TRBJ2-7; D may be TRBD1 or TRBD2 (5 bases each). The CDR3 totals 16 residues. Germline CDR1 is MDHEN and CDR2 is SYDVKM. Trimming shortened V by 1 base and J by 0 bases, and 13 bases separated the two germline ends. CDR3: CASSLSGTSGSYEQYF. DNA for the CDR3: TGTGCCAGCAGTTTATCGGGGACCTCCGGCTCCTACGAGCAGTACTTC.

This sequence joins TRBV24-1 and TRBJ2-6; D is undetermined. Trimming removed 6 bases at V and 0 bases at J, with 2 bases between. Looked up from germline, CDR1 is KGHDR and CDR2 is SFDVKD. This CDR3 spans 13 amino acids. The DNA of the CDR3 is TGTGCCACCAGTCCCTCTGGGGCCAACGTCCTGACTTTC. Protein product: CATSPSGANVLTF.

The genes are TRBV6-1 and TRBJ1-2, with TRBD1 as a possible D gene (5 bases). The CDR3 runs 13 residues. CDR1 and CDR2 from the germline V gene are MNHNS and SASEGT. Trimming stripped 2 bases from V and 7 bases from J, with 11 bases between. CDR3: CASSEQGSGGYTF. As DNA, the CDR3 is TGTGCCAGCAGTGAACAGGGCAGCGGTGGCTACACCTTC.

In this sample, this clone turned up a few times. This sequence joins TRBV28 and TRBJ1-5; D may be TRBD1 (5 bases). The CDR3 is 14 amino acids. Germline V gene lookup returns CDR1 MDHEN and CDR2 SYDVKM. V lost 1 base to trimming and J lost 3 bases, with 7 bases between them. The CDR3 loop reads CASSLFRDNQPQHF. The DNA of the CDR3 is TGTGCCAGCAGTTTATTCAGGGACAATCAGCCCCAGCATTTT.

This chain connects TRBV7-2 to TRBJ2-1, with D unresolved. The CDR3 contains 14 residues. Germline V lookup: CDR1 SGHTA, CDR2 FQGNSA. V lost 7 bases and J 5 bases, leaving 15 bases between the germline ends. The CDR3: CASTFPARDNEQFF. The CDR3 nucleotides read TGTGCCAGCACCTTCCCTGCTAGGGACAATGAGCAGTTCTTC.

This sequence joins TRBV21-1 and TRBJ1-2; TRBD1 reflects the table's D call only, with no check against the DNA. TRBV21-1 is deemed a pseudogene. This CDR3 spans 17 amino acids. The CDR3 region is CASSKALKGTGNLGYTF. The CDR3 DNA follows: TGTGCCAGCAGCAAAGCGCTTAAGGGGACAGGTAATCTGGGCTACACCTTC.

Written as DNA, the CDR3 is TGCGCCAGCAGCCCGACTAGCGTTCCCTACGAGCAGTACTTC. Translating gives CASSPTSVPYEQYF. The V gene is TRBV4-1, the J gene TRBJ2-7, with 8 bases identical to TRBD2. Germline trimming cut 4 bases from V and 2 bases from J; bases unmatched to any gene: 4. There are 14 residues in the CDR3. Germline CDR1 and CDR2: MGHRA and YSYEKL.

The chain recombines TRBV19 with TRBJ2-3, with 7 bases that match TRBD1. The CDR3 has 13 amino acids. The V gene's germline CDR1 is LNHDA and CDR2 SQIVND (reference sequence). V lost 4 bases and J lost 4; bases outside the gene matches: 2. In DNA form, the CDR3 reads TGTGCCAGTAGTAATACAGGGGCAGATACGCAGTATTTT. Its translation is CASSNTGADTQYF.

The rearrangement links TRBV9 to TRBJ2-2, with TRBD2 matching 9 bases. CDR1 is SGDLS, CDR2 YYNGEE, per germline. The J segment lost 6 bases and the V segment lost 1 base, leaving 7 bases of the junction unmatched. The CDR3 is 16 residues long. The CDR3: CASSVRPAGGPGELFF. The CDR3 region has the DNA TGTGCCAGCAGCGTAAGGCCAGCGGGAGGTCCCGGGGAGCTGTTTTTT.

This clone has only one observation. The gene calls are TRBV15 and TRBJ1-2, with D tentatively TRBD1 (5 bases). V was cut by 4 bases and J by 0 bases, with 15 bases left in between. The CDR3 runs to 16 residues. The germline gives CDR1 LNHNV, CDR2 YYDKDF (reference sequence). The CDR3 spells CATSTSGRPANYGYTF. The CDR3 nucleotides read TGTGCCACCAGCACCTCGGGACGGCCAGCTAACTATGGCTACACCTTC.

This clone was counted a single time. The chain employs TRBV15 and TRBJ2-3; D is unresolved. V lost 0 bases and J lost 7, with 23 bases in between. The CDR3 runs to 18 residues. CDR1 and CDR2 from the germline V gene are LNHNV and YYDKDF (reference sequence). The CDR3, as DNA: TGTGCCACCAGCAGAGATGACGGCCGGGTAGGCCCTGCCTATACGCAGTATTTT. As protein: CATSRDDGRVGPAYTQYF.

This clone appeared a single time. The gene calls are TRBV24-1 and TRBJ2-7, with a tentative D call TRBD1 (7 bases). Trimming took off 4 bases at V and 4 bases at J, with 16 bases between the two ends. Germline V gene lookup returns CDR1 KGHDR and CDR2 SFDVKD. The CDR3 consists of 15 residues. The CDR3 spells CATSDSKTGRYEQYF. DNA of the CDR3: TGTGCCACCAGTGACTCAAAGACAGGGAGGTACGAGCAGTACTTC.

This chain connects TRBV12-2 to TRBJ2-2. TRBV12-2 is reported as a pseudogene. There are 18 residues in the CDR3. The DNA for the CDR3 is TGTGCAAGTCGCTTAGGGCCTAATGAGAAAACGAACACCGGGGAGCTGTTTTTT. Its protein product is CASRLGPNEKTNTGELFF.

V and J are TRBV5-1 and TRBJ1-2; D ambiguous. Trimming pared 3 bases from V and 1 base from J, leaving 13 bases between. This CDR3 is 15 amino acids long. CDR1 is SGHRS and CDR2 is YFSETQ in the germline V gene. CDR3: CASSYLVQSNYGYTF. CDR3 DNA: TGCGCCAGCAGCTATTTAGTCCAGAGTAACTATGGCTACACCTTC.

V gene TRBV5-1 combines with J gene TRBJ1-2; 9 bases are shared with TRBD1. The CDR3 spans 13 residues. The ends lost 4 bases at V and 4 bases at J; junction bases unmatched: 2. Germline V gene sequence: CDR1 SGHRS, CDR2 YFSETQ. DNA for the CDR3: TGCGCCAGCAGCCGGGACAGGGTCTATGGCTACACCTTC. It codes for CASSRDRVYGYTF. Full variable domain (remainder filled in from reference TRBV5-1 and TRBJ1-2): KAGVTQTPRYLIKTRGQQVTLSCSPISGHRSVSWYQQTPGQGLQFLFEYFSETQRNKGNFPGRFSGRQFSNSRSEMNVSTLELGDSALYLCASSRDRVYGYTFGSGTRLTVV.

The chain employs TRBV6-5 and TRBJ1-5; no definite D call. Germline loops: CDR1 MNHEY, CDR2 SVGAGI. V dropped 6 bases and J dropped 1 base, with 4 bases sitting between them. The CDR3 loop spans 12 amino acids. The CDR3 here is CASRGSNQPQHF. The CDR3 DNA sequence: TGTGCCAGCAGGGGGAGCAATCAGCCCCAGCATTTT.

The genes are TRBV7-9 and TRBJ2-7; a possible D gene is TRBD2 (6 bases). The CDR3 is 17 residues long. V was pared by 5 bases and J by 2 bases, with 22 bases between. Germline CDR1 reads SEHNR; CDR2 reads FQNEAQ (reference sequence). This CDR3 reads CASSSLVREDPTYEQYF. The CDR3 nucleotides are TGTGCCAGCAGCAGCTTGGTAAGGGAGGACCCTACCTACGAGCAGTACTTC.

The V call is TRBV5-4, the J call TRBJ2-6; D remains unclear. V was shortened by 1 base and J by 1 base, with 9 bases between the two germline ends. The germline CDR1 and CDR2 sequences are SGHNT and YYREEE (reference sequence). This CDR3 is built from 16 residues. The CDR3 nucleotides are TGTGCCAGCAGCTTGCGATTTCGTTCTGGGGCCAACGTCCTGACTTTC. Protein: CASSLRFRSGANVLTF.